The 6 T cell receptor beta chains below were found in one sample sequenced in a study of glioma-infiltrating T cells. TCR alpha and beta CDR3 regions were amplified from RNA using iRepertoire nested multiplex PCR. Each CDR3 protein is one row after TCRdb ran MiXCR on the multiplex PCR reads. The sample carries more than 110,000 distinct CDR3 sequences, about two fifths recorded once. Input material: glioma tissue, nonneoplastic brain tissue, or PBMCs (not recorded which). The receptor source for this set is a human donor with low-grade glioma or glioblastoma, undergoing nonglioma brain surgery, or in good health (not recorded which).

This clonotype was counted only a few times. CDR3 amino acids: CASSPGGLVNTEAFF. The CDR3 nucleotides read TGTGCCAGCAGTCCAGGGGGCTTGGTGAACACTGAAGCTTTCTTT. The chain combines TRBV7-9 with TRBJ1-1; TRBD1 agrees at 8 bases. J was trimmed by 0 bases and V by 6 bases; bases with no gene match: 6. This CDR3 spans 15 amino acids. Germline V gene sequence: CDR1 SEHNR, CDR2 FQNEAQ (reference sequence).

This chain connects TRBV28 to TRBJ1-1; perhaps TRBD1 as D (5 bases). The CDR3 is 12 amino acids. Germline V gene sequence: CDR1 MDHEN, CDR2 SYDVKM. V lost 2 bases and J lost 12, with 13 bases in between. The chain's CDR3 is CASSLGRADTFF. CDR3 sequence (DNA): TGTGCCAGCAGTTTAGGCAGGGCCGATACTTTCTTT.

The CDR3 is CATSDLIKGYTF. The CDR3 DNA is TGTGCCACCAGTGATCTCATAAAAGGCTACACCTTC. This sequence joins TRBV24-1 and TRBJ1-2; D remains unclear. Germline lookup yields CDR1 KGHDR and CDR2 SFDVKD. The CDR3 consists of 12 residues. Trimming stripped 3 bases from V and 8 bases from J, with 9 bases between.

The chain recombines TRBV18 with TRBJ2-3; D not resolved. The CDR3 extends over 13 amino acids. Deletions cut 3 bases from V and 5 bases from J, with 9 bases between. Germline V gene lookup returns CDR1 KGHSH and CDR2 LQKENI. DNA for the CDR3: TGTGCCAGCTCACCTTCAACCGGAGATACGCAGTATTTT. It codes for CASSPSTGDTQYF.

Details on this clonotype: Compared with germline, one end of the junction differs, possibly owing to a read error. The gene calls are TRBV27 and TRBJ2-7; D might be TRBD1 (7 bases). The CDR3 is made up of 14 amino acids. Per germline, CDR1 MNHEY and CDR2 SMNVEV (reference sequence). The CDR3 nucleotides read TGTGCCAGCATGGAGGGCAGGGGGAGAATGGCACCCATCTTC. Encoded protein: CASMEGRGRMAPIF.

This clonotype was detected once. The chain couples TRBV27 to TRBJ2-5; D ambiguous. Germline values: CDR1 MNHEY, CDR2 SMNVEV (reference sequence). The CDR3 sequence is 12 residues long. The ends were cut back, 5 bases at V and 4 bases at J, with 8 bases in the middle. The CDR3 region has the DNA TGTGCCAGCAGTGACCCAGGAGAGACCCAGTACTTC. It translates to CASSDPGETQYF.